The following is a T cell receptor beta chain sequence with its context. The assay was immunoSEQ multiplex PCR, and TCRdb's table has in-frame clones only and misses some. In the table there are 2 million to 2.5 million clones, 80% to 95% of which are singletons. The data originate from a study of shared clonotypes between healthy human individuals. Trimming removed 5 bases from V and 2 bases from J; junction bases left unmatched: 5. The CDR3 extends over 15 amino acids. Germline V gene lookup returns CDR1 SGHVS and CDR2 FQNEAQ. The clonotype was recovered from a man younger than 30 in good health. Some clones in this sample may be carry-over from other donors' samples. This sequence joins TRBV7-8 and TRBJ2-1, with 8 bases fitting TRBD1. Input material: naive CD4+ T cells from PBMCs. Specified subset: CD45RA+ positively selected. CDR3 coding DNA: TGTGCCAGCAGCCTGAGGACAGGGACCTACAATGAGCAGTTCTTC. Encoded protein: CASSLRTGTYNEQFF. Full variable domain (missing parts from reference TRBV7-8 and TRBJ2-1): GAGVSQSPRYKVAKRGQDVALRCDPISGHVSLFWYQQALGQGPEFLTYFQNEAQLDKSGLPSDRFFAERPEGSVSTLKIQRTQQEDSAVYLCASSLRTGTYNEQFFGPGTRLTVL.